This T cell receptor (beta chain) appears in the sequencing data of a study of graft-versus-host responses after intestinal transplantation. The germline V and J ends were trimmed by 0 bases and 4 bases, with 10 bases remaining between them. The CDR3 extends over 15 amino acids. Germline lookup yields CDR1 ENHRY and CDR2 SYGVKD. Sequencing used immunoSEQ multiplex PCR; TCRdb keeps in-frame clones, though not all of them. The sample has about 54,000 clones, about 89% seen once. The chain uses TRBV10-3 and TRBJ1-5; no firm D call. This TCR was recovered from a human patient who received an intestinal transplant, so some T cells may come from the graft donor. The material sequenced was PBMCs, taken more than 650 days after intestinal transplant. The CDR3 DNA sequence: TGTGCCATCAGTGAGTCCTTCAATGGGAATCAGCCCCAGCATTTT. This encodes CAISESFNGNQPQHF.